This T cell receptor (beta chain) was sequenced for a study of cytomegalovirus exposure and HLA in healthy donors. Points from the study as a whole: A reported reduction in N-insertions relative to the 666-donor mean was seen in an Asian-associated ancestry cluster in a later analysis. Among the most significant clusters, several appeared linked to common viral pathogens in a later analysis. TCR beta V segments were, for the most part, productive about 87% or about 30% of the time in an earlier analysis.

V gave up 5 bases and J gave up 4 bases, with 14 bases separating them. Germline loops: CDR1 MNHEY, CDR2 SMNVEV (reference sequence). The CDR3 consists of 15 residues. The PCR made use of 60 Vbeta and 13 Jbeta primers. Method: immunoSEQ multiplex PCR; TCRdb's copy keeps in-frame clones and lacks some. The data contain 65,000 to 85,000 clones, about 9.4% of them seen just once; the ten biggest clones take up approximately 23%. Worth noting for this clone: Antigen unknown.

The sequencing sample was made of PBMCs. The clonotype was recovered from a man in his 60s in good health and CMV-seropositive. The chain couples TRBV27 to TRBJ2-2; D possibly corresponds to TRBD2 (6 bases). CDR3: CASSHLSGATGELFF. In DNA, the CDR3 is TGTGCCAGCAGTCACCTATCGGGAGCCACCGGGGAGCTGTTTTTT.